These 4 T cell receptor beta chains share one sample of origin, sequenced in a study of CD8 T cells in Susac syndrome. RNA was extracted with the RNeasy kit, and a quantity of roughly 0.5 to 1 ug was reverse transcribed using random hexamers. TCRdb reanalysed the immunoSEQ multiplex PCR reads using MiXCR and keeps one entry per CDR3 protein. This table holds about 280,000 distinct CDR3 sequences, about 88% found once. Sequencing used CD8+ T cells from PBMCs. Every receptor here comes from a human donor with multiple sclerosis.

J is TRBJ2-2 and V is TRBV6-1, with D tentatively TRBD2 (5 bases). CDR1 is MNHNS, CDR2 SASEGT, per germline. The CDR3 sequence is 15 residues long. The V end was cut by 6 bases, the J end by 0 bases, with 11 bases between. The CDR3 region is CASSLAIANTGELFF. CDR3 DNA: TGTGCCAGCAGCCTAGCAATCGCGAACACCGGGGAGCTGTTTTTT.

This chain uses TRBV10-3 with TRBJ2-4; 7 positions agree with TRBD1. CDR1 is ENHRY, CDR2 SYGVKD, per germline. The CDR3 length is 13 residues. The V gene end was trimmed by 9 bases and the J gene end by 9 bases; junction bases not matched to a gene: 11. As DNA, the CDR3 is TGTGCCATAGAACAGGGGCAGATGGTCATTCAGTACTTC. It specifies CAIEQGQMVIQYF.

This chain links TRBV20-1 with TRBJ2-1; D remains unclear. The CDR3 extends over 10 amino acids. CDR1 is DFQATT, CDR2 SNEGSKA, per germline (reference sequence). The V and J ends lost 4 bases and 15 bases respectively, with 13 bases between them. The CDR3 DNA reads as TGCAGTGCTATTGGGTTTACCCCGTTCTTC. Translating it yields CSAIGFTPFF.

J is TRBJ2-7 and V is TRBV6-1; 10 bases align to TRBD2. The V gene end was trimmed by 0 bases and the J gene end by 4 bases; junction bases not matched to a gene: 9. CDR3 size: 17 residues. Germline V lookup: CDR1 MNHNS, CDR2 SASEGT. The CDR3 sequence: CASSEAPLQAGGYEQYF. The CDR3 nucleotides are TGTGCCAGCAGTGAAGCCCCCCTCCAAGCGGGAGGGTACGAGCAGTACTTC.